The 32 T cell receptor beta chains presented below share a single source sample, sequenced in a study of T cell changes during pregnancy in multiple sclerosis. Method: immunoSEQ multiplex PCR; TCRdb's copy keeps in-frame clones and lacks some. The sample shows about 40,000 clones, approximately 91% of them seen only once. Sequencing was performed on PBMCs (not recorded whether the cells were cultured). These receptors originate from a female donor with multiple sclerosis, enrolled in a pregnancy study.

V and J are TRBV27 and TRBJ2-3; D is undetermined. Germline V gene sequence: CDR1 MNHEY, CDR2 SMNVEV (reference sequence). The CDR3 covers 12 residues. Deletions cut 5 bases from V and 0 bases from J, with 3 bases between. The chain's CDR3 is CASSLSTDTQYF. The CDR3 nucleotides are TGTGCCAGCAGTCTTAGCACAGATACGCAGTATTTT.

This chain's CDR3 is CASSLAPYEQYF. DNA of the CDR3: TGCGCCAGCAGCTTGGCCCCCTACGAGCAGTACTTC. The chain recombines TRBV5-1 with TRBJ2-7; no reliable D call. V was trimmed by 0 bases and J by 2 bases, leaving 3 bases between them. Germline V CDR1 and CDR2: SGHRS, YFSETQ. CDR3 length: 12 residues.

This clone occurred once. V and J are TRBV30 and TRBJ1-1, with D unresolved. Germline V gives CDR1 GTSNPN, CDR2 SVGIG (reference sequence). The V and J ends lost 4 bases and 1 base respectively, with 19 bases between them. The CDR3 sequence is 16 residues long. This CDR3 is CAWTSYSSTGNTEAFF. The CDR3 region has the DNA TGTGCCTGGACCTCATACTCCTCAACGGGGAACACTGAAGCTTTCTTT.

This clone has a handful of counts. The chain joins TRBV19 to TRBJ1-4; D is unresolved. Between the trimmed V and J ends, which lost 4 bases and 6 bases, there was a span of 9 bases. Germline V CDR1 and CDR2: LNHDA, SQIVND (reference sequence). CDR3 length: 13 amino acids. CDR3 sequence: CASSTLADEKLFF. CDR3 DNA sequence: TGTGCCAGTAGTACCCTAGCAGATGAAAAACTGTTTTTT.

The chain recombines TRBV5-5 with TRBJ2-7; 10 nucleotides agree with TRBD2. The CDR3 has 14 residues. The germline V gene has CDR1 SGHKS and CDR2 YYEKEE (reference sequence). V lost 4 bases and J lost 3; bases outside the gene matches: 4. CDR3 residues: CASSLGLADYEQYF. As DNA, the CDR3 is TGTGCCAGCAGCCTTGGACTAGCGGACTACGAGCAGTACTTC.

V is TRBV7-9 and J is TRBJ1-3; no clear D gene. Germline V gene lookup returns CDR1 SEHNR and CDR2 FQNEAQ (reference sequence). V was trimmed by 1 base and J by 0 bases, leaving 7 bases between them. This CDR3 comprises 15 residues. CDR3 nucleotides: TGTGCCAGCAGCTTAGTAGGGAACTCTGGAAACACCATATATTTT. Its translation is CASSLVGNSGNTIYF.

The chain couples TRBV5-1 to TRBJ2-2; D unclear. Trimming removed 0 bases from V and 3 bases from J, with 9 bases in between. The germline gives CDR1 SGHRS, CDR2 YFSETQ. The CDR3 sequence is 15 residues long. CDR3 DNA: TGCGCCAGCAGCTTGGGTGGGGTCGACACCGGGGAGCTGTTTTTT. This sequence encodes CASSLGGVDTGELFF.

The J gene is TRBJ1-1, the V gene TRBV27, with 10 bases lining up with TRBD1. The CDR3 totals 15 residues. Germline V CDR1 and CDR2: MNHEY, SMNVEV (reference sequence). V trimming: 5 bases; J trimming: 1 base; junction bases outside the gene matches: 4. The CDR3 region has the DNA TGTGCCAGCAGTCCTTGGGACAGGGGGAACACTGAAGCTTTCTTT. Translated: CASSPWDRGNTEAFF.

The V and J genes are TRBV5-1 and TRBJ2-3; D gene unclear. Trimming removed 2 bases at V and 1 base at J, with 8 bases between. Germline CDR1 is SGHRS and CDR2 is YFSETQ. The CDR3 spans 14 residues. The CDR3: CASSLDIGTDTQYF. CDR3 in DNA: TGCGCCAGCAGCTTAGACATAGGCACAGATACGCAGTATTTT.

This sequence joins TRBV5-1 and TRBJ2-3; a possible D gene is TRBD2 (7 bases). Trimming left V 4 bases short and J 2 bases short, with 14 bases between. Germline V gives CDR1 SGHRS, CDR2 YFSETQ. The CDR3 covers 15 residues. The CDR3: CASSPGGQSTDTQYF. The CDR3 nucleotides read TGCGCCAGCAGCCCCGGGGGGCAGTCCACAGATACGCAGTATTTT.

This chain links TRBV7-2 with TRBJ2-1; D possibly corresponds to TRBD2 (5 bases). CDR1 and CDR2 from the germline V gene are SGHTA and FQGNSA. This CDR3 contains 15 residues. Trimming took off 4 bases at V and 0 bases at J, with 10 bases between the two ends. The CDR3 bases are TGTGCCAGCAGCTCAATAGCGAGCTCCTACAATGAGCAGTTCTTC. Translated: CASSSIASSYNEQFF. Full variable domain (missing parts from reference TRBV7-2 and TRBJ2-1): GAGVSQSPSNKVTEKGKDVELRCDPISGHTALYWYRQSLGQGLEFLIYFQGNSAPDKSGLPSDRFSAERTGGSVSTLTIQRTQQEDSAVYLCASSSIASSYNEQFFGPGTRLTVL.

A note on this clone: At one of its ends the junction is not consistent with the germline gene, which may arise from a read error. This sequence joins TRBV2 and TRBJ1-4; tentatively, D is TRBD1 (5 bases). Germline CDR1 SNHLY, CDR2 FYNNEI. This CDR3 is 13 amino acids long. CDR3 in DNA: TGTGCCAGCAGGGAAGGGGAGGATGAAAAACTGTTTTTT. Encoded protein: CASREGEDEKLFF. Full variable domain (rest looked up from reference TRBV2 and TRBJ1-4): EPEVTQTPSHQVTQMGQEVILRCVPISNHLYFYWYRQILGQKVEFLVSFYNNEISEKSEIFDDQFSVERPDGSNFTLKIRSTKLEDSAMYFCASREGEDEKLFFGSGTQLSVL.

The chain couples TRBV28 to TRBJ1-5; the match to TRBD1 covers 7 bases. The V gene's germline CDR1 is MDHEN and CDR2 SYDVKM. The CDR3 is 17 residues long. V lost 5 bases, J lost 7 bases, and 17 bases stayed unmatched. CDR3 bases: TGTGCCAGCAGTGACCAGACAGGGTTCTCGATTGGACAGCCCCAGCATTTT. Its protein is CASSDQTGFSIGQPQHF.

The chain uses TRBV11-2 and TRBJ2-1; TRBD1 or TRBD2 may be the D gene (5 bases each). The V end was cut by 5 bases, the J end by 2 bases, with 13 bases between. The CDR3 covers 15 residues. CDR1 is SGHAT and CDR2 is FQNNGV in the germline V gene. CDR3 sequence reads: CASSPRVGAYNEQFF. For the CDR3, the DNA is TGTGCCAGCAGCCCTCGTGTGGGGGCCTACAATGAGCAGTTCTTC.

This rearrangement joins TRBV5-1 to TRBJ2-3; D might be TRBD1 or TRBD2, each matching 6 bases. The CDR3 consists of 16 residues. The V gene lost 0 bases and the J gene lost 4 bases, with 15 bases spanning the gap. Looked up from germline, CDR1 is SGHRS and CDR2 is YFSETQ. CDR3 amino acids: CASSLVGGGFSDTQYF. CDR3 nucleotides: TGCGCCAGCAGCTTGGTCGGGGGCGGATTTTCAGATACGCAGTATTTT.

The chain combines TRBV2 with TRBJ1-1; 7 bases align to TRBD1. The CDR3 is 13 amino acids. Germline V gives CDR1 SNHLY, CDR2 FYNNEI. J lost 1 base, V lost 6 bases, and 2 bases had no gene match. This chain's CDR3 is CASRQGRNTEAFF. The CDR3 DNA reads TGTGCCAGCAGACAGGGGAGGAACACTGAAGCTTTCTTT.

The V call is TRBV2, the J call TRBJ2-1; 11 nucleotides align to TRBD2. V shed 6 bases and J 4 bases; nucleotides not matched to a gene: 2. Germline assignment: CDR1 SNHLY and CDR2 FYNNEI. CDR3 size: 14 residues. In nucleotides, the CDR3 is TGTGCCAGCAGGGGACTAGCGGATTACAATGAGCAGTTCTTC. It yields the protein CASRGLADYNEQFF.

The chain couples TRBV6-6 to TRBJ2-3, with D possibly matching TRBD2 (6 bases). The CDR3 runs 14 residues. V lost 5 bases and J lost 7, with 16 bases in between. CDR1 is MNHNY and CDR2 is SVGAGI in the germline V gene (reference sequence). The CDR3 DNA reads as TGTGCCAGCAGTCAATTAGCGGTACCCCATACGCAGTATTTT. The encoded protein is CASSQLAVPHTQYF.

J is TRBJ1-1 and V is TRBV5-1, with D tentatively TRBD1 (5 bases). This CDR3 has 12 amino acids. Germline CDR1 is SGHRS and CDR2 is YFSETQ. V was shortened by 2 bases and J by 5 bases, with 7 bases between the two germline ends. In nucleotides, the CDR3 is TGCGCCAGCAGCTTTGCAGGGACTGAAGCTTTCTTT. The encoded protein is CASSFAGTEAFF.

This chain joins TRBV9 and TRBJ2-7; D ambiguous. Trimming stripped 0 bases from V and 0 bases from J, with 10 bases between. Germline CDR1 and CDR2: SGDLS and YYNGEE. This CDR3 contains 15 residues. The CDR3 loop is CASSVGVGSSYEQYF. The DNA of the CDR3 is TGTGCCAGCAGCGTAGGGGTGGGTAGCTCCTACGAGCAGTACTTC.

This clone was seen a single time. The gene calls are TRBV11-3 and TRBJ2-1; D is ambiguous. CDR3 length: 12 amino acids. Per the germline V gene, CDR1 is SGHNT and CDR2 is YENEEA. V dropped 1 base and J dropped 10 bases, with 8 bases sitting between them. The CDR3 region is CASSLGAGEQFF. For the CDR3, the DNA is TGTGCCAGCAGCTTAGGGGCTGGGGAGCAGTTCTTC. Complete variable domain (other parts from reference TRBV11-3 and TRBJ2-1): EAGVVQSPRYKIIEKKQPVAFWCNPISGHNTLYWYLQNLGQGPELLIRYENEEAVDDSQLPKDRFSAERLKGVDSTLKIQPAELGDSAVYLCASSLGAGEQFFGPGTRLTVL.

This chain links TRBV4-1 with TRBJ2-7; maybe TRBD2 (5 bases). Per germline, CDR1 MGHRA and CDR2 YSYEKL. CDR3 length: 15 residues. The V end lost 0 bases, the J end lost 6 bases, and 15 bases lay between the germline ends. CDR3 residues: CASSQEDSSYGEQYF. DNA for the CDR3: TGCGCCAGCAGCCAAGAGGACTCTAGTTACGGCGAGCAGTACTTC.

The genes are TRBV4-2 and TRBJ2-5; TRBD2 is a possible D gene (6 bases). The J call could be wrong; TRBJ2-7 is a better fit for the DNA end. This CDR3 region has 15 residues. CDR1 LGHNA and CDR2 YNFKEQ come from the germline V gene. The CDR3 DNA sequence: TGTGCCAGCAGCCAAGATCACGGGACTGGGTACGAGCAGTACTTC. It is translated as CASSQDHGTGYEQYF.

The rearrangement uses TRBV5-1 and TRBJ1-1; tentative D call: TRBD1 (5 bases). V shed 1 base and J shed 0 bases, with 7 bases lying between them. Looked up from germline, CDR1 is SGHRS and CDR2 is YFSETQ. This CDR3 has 14 residues. CDR3 coding DNA: TGCGCCAGCAGCTTGTTGACAGTGAACACTGAAGCTTTCTTT. Protein product: CASSLLTVNTEAFF.

The CDR3 protein is CASSSRTSGSYEQYF. CDR3 nucleotide sequence: TGTGCCAGTAGTTCTCGGACTAGCGGGAGCTACGAGCAGTACTTC. The chain uses TRBV19 and TRBJ2-7; 13 bases agree with TRBD2. Trimming at V came to 5 bases and at J to 3 bases, leaving 4 bases not matched to a gene. Germline CDR1 LNHDA, CDR2 SQIVND (reference sequence). CDR3 length: 15 amino acids.

This chain connects TRBV7-3 to TRBJ2-1, with 7 bases fitting TRBD2. The germline V gene encodes CDR1 SGHTA and CDR2 FQGTGA. V shed 1 base and J 7 bases; nucleotides not matched to a gene: 10. This CDR3 is 16 amino acids long. CDR3 amino acids: CASSLSGRGGLNEQFF. The CDR3 DNA sequence: TGTGCCAGCAGCTTAAGTGGGCGGGGAGGGCTTAATGAGCAGTTCTTC.

This clone was observed once. The V gene is TRBV6-1, the J gene TRBJ1-5; D gene unclear. From germline, CDR1 is MNHNS and CDR2 SASEGT. CDR3 length: 11 amino acids. V dropped 7 bases and J dropped 10 bases, with 11 bases sitting between them. The CDR3 bases are TGTGCCAGCACCGACGGACCACCCCAGCATTTT. Translation gives CASTDGPPQHF.

The chain carries TRBV28 and TRBJ2-2, with no clear D. Germline V gene data show CDR1 as MDHEN and CDR2 as SYDVKM. This CDR3 has 15 amino acids. V was shortened by 6 bases and J by 1 base, with 12 bases between the two germline ends. The CDR3 sequence is CASSSRTVNTGELFF. DNA of the CDR3: TGTGCCAGCAGCTCCCGGACGGTGAACACCGGGGAGCTGTTTTTT.

This chain joins TRBV11-2 and TRBJ2-7; maybe TRBD1 (5 bases). CDR1 SGHAT and CDR2 FQNNGV come from the germline V gene. V was cut by 3 bases and J by 0 bases, with 9 bases left in between. This CDR3 spans 14 amino acids. This CDR3 is CASSFQGSSYEQYF. For the CDR3, the DNA is TGTGCCAGCAGCTTTCAGGGTAGCTCCTACGAGCAGTACTTC.

This CDR3 reads CASSLGGRSTDTQYF. In DNA, the CDR3 is TGTGCCAGCAGCTTGGGCGGGAGAAGCACAGATACGCAGTATTTT. This chain links TRBV11-2 with TRBJ2-3, with 7 bases fitting TRBD2. CDR1 and CDR2 (germline): SGHAT, FQNNGV. This CDR3 comprises 15 residues. Trimming took 3 bases from V and 0 from J; bases not matched to a gene: 3.

The chain is built from TRBV5-8 and TRBJ2-5; 8 bases are shared with TRBD1. CDR1 is SGHTS and CDR2 is YDEGEE in the germline V gene. This CDR3 has 12 amino acids. J gave up 5 bases and V 7 bases, and 4 bases lay outside the gene matches. CDR3 nucleotide sequence: TGTGCCAGCCGGACAGGGACGGAGACCCAGTACTTC. Its protein product is CASRTGTETQYF.

The CDR3 is CASSRDRGLGYTF. CDR3 DNA: TGTGCCAGTAGTAGGGACAGGGGGCTTGGCTACACCTTC. The V gene is TRBV19, the J gene TRBJ1-2, with TRBD1 identical over 12 bases. Germline lookup yields CDR1 LNHDA and CDR2 SQIVND (reference sequence). The length of the CDR3 is 13 residues. The V segment lost 4 bases and the J segment 7 bases; nucleotides outside the gene matches: 1.